The present T cell receptor beta chain was sequenced within a study of blood T cell repertoires in COVID-19. Study-wide context: Samples taken during acute and convalescent COVID-19 were collected in the United States, Italy and Spain. T cells, B-cell-depleted T cells, or PBMCs supplied cDNA or gDNA.

In germline, CDR1 is LNHNV, CDR2 YYDKDF (reference sequence). CDR3 length: 18 residues. Trimming removed 2 bases at V and 0 bases at J, with 18 bases between. In the source study's methods: The assay estimated nucleated cells by amplifying reference gene primers. Clones were sequenced by immunoSEQ multiplex PCR, and TCRdb holds only the in-frame ones, with some missing. V, J and clone size reflect that table, while D and trimming were determined from the DNA. Counted here are hundreds of thousands of clones, around nine tenths occurring once; the ten biggest clones make up roughly a tenth. Participant-reported clinical history was the basis for cohort assignment.

The source of this sequence is a woman aged 40 to 50 who had recovered from COVID-19. The chain employs TRBV15 and TRBJ2-3; D is possibly TRBD2 (5 bases). The sequenced material came from PBMCs or T cells enriched from blood (not recorded which). The CDR3 reads CATSRSRHGRGSTDTQYF. CDR3 bases: TGTGCCACCAGCAGATCCCGCCATGGACGAGGGAGCACAGATACGCAGTATTTT.